A single sample gave rise to the 16 T cell receptor beta chains below, sequenced in a study of control samples from healthy donors and cancer patients. Assay: immunoSEQ multiplex PCR; the TCRdb copy retains only in-frame clones and omits some. The sample includes 350,000 to 450,000 clones, around nine tenths seen only once; the top ten take around 6.5%. Material for sequencing was PBMCs. All receptors derive from a man aged 35 to 55 with head and neck cancer.

The chain combines TRBV7-9 with TRBJ1-5; D is unresolved. From germline, CDR1 is SEHNR and CDR2 FQNEAQ (reference sequence). V lost 0 bases, J lost 7 bases, and 22 bases lay in between. CDR3 size: 18 residues. CDR3 in DNA: TGTGCCAGCAGCTTAGCGGACGTTCCCGGGCCGGGAGGGCAGCCCCAGCATTTT. Translated, it gives CASSLADVPGPGGQPQHF.

This clone has ten or more counts. This chain uses TRBV19 with TRBJ2-3; 8 bases are a match to TRBD2. CDR1 is LNHDA, CDR2 SQIVND, per germline (reference sequence). This CDR3 has 13 amino acids. V lost 6 bases to trimming and J lost 2 bases; unmatched junction nucleotides: 1. The CDR3 bases are TGTGCCAGTAGCGGGAGGGACACAGATACGCAGTATTTT. Protein product: CASSGRDTDTQYF.

The J gene is TRBJ1-2, the V gene TRBV28; tentatively, D is TRBD1 (6 bases). Between the trimmed V and J ends, which lost 2 bases and 5 bases, there was a span of 9 bases. The CDR3 length is 13 residues. Looked up from germline, CDR1 is MDHEN and CDR2 is SYDVKM. CDR3 in amino acids: CASSLGGAYGYTF. DNA of the CDR3: TGTGCCAGCAGTTTAGGGGGGGCGTATGGCTACACCTTC.

This chain connects TRBV25-1 to TRBJ2-7; D uncertain. This CDR3 contains 14 residues. V lost 5 bases, J lost 2 bases, and 13 bases lay in between. CDR1 is MGHDK and CDR2 is SYGVNS in the germline V gene. The CDR3 DNA follows: TGTGCCAGCAGTCCCCCCGGCCTCACCTACGAGCAGTACTTC. The encoded protein is CASSPPGLTYEQYF.

The gene calls are TRBV4-2 and TRBJ2-3, with 8 bases identical to TRBD2. The CDR3 length is 18 residues. From germline, CDR1 is LGHNA and CDR2 YNFKEQ. The trim removed 1 base at V and 2 bases at J, leaving 11 bases unmatched. The CDR3 DNA sequence: TGTGCCAGCAGCCAAGCCAGAGCGGGACTAGTCGACACAGATACGCAGTATTTT. Translated, it gives CASSQARAGLVDTDTQYF.

The chain joins TRBV5-1 to TRBJ2-7, with TRBD1 matching over 7 bases. Trimming cost V 4 bases and J 6 bases; bases outside gene matches: 10. CDR1 SGHRS and CDR2 YFSETQ come from the germline V gene. This CDR3 has 14 amino acids. The CDR3 bases are TGCGCCAGCAGCCCTACAGGGGAAGTCAGCGAGCAGTACTTC. It is translated as CASSPTGEVSEQYF.

The chain links TRBV5-4 to TRBJ2-5; D perhaps matches TRBD1 (6 bases). Germline CDR1 and CDR2: SGHNT and YYREEE (reference sequence). The CDR3 runs to 15 residues. Trimming cost V 0 bases and J 4 bases, with 13 bases left between them. The CDR3 loop is CASSLDGRGRETQYF. The DNA for the CDR3 is TGTGCCAGCAGCTTGGATGGCAGGGGACGAGAGACCCAGTACTTC.

The J gene is TRBJ2-7, the V gene TRBV7-3, with 10 nucleotides matching TRBD1. The germline V gene has CDR1 SGHTA and CDR2 FQGTGA. The J segment lost 3 bases and the V segment lost 2 bases, leaving 4 bases of the junction unmatched. CDR3 length: 15 residues. CDR3 in amino acids: CASSLEGDRGYEQYF. The CDR3, as DNA: TGTGCCAGCAGCTTAGAGGGGGACAGGGGCTACGAGCAGTACTTC.

This clone was recorded once. The rearrangement uses TRBV27 and TRBJ1-1, with TRBD1 as a possible D gene (6 bases). The CDR3 consists of 13 residues. CDR1 is MNHEY and CDR2 is SMNVEV in the germline V gene (reference sequence). V was trimmed by 2 bases and J by 5 bases, leaving 9 bases between them. CDR3 protein: CASSLGGRTEAFF. The CDR3 nucleotides are TGTGCCAGCAGTTTAGGGGGGCGGACTGAAGCTTTCTTT.

On this clone: Relative to the germline gene, one junction end is altered; a read error may explain this. Within the sample, other DNA sequences also encode this same CDR3. The chain couples TRBV5-4 to TRBJ1-2; D possibly corresponds to TRBD1 (5 bases). Germline V gene data show CDR1 as SGHNT and CDR2 as YYREEE (reference sequence). This CDR3 comprises 14 residues. The CDR3 here is CASSLVRQTYGYTF. The CDR3 nucleotides are TGTGCCAGCAGTTTGGTTAGACAGACCTATGGCTACACCTTC.

This chain joins TRBV18 and TRBJ2-2; TRBD1 is a possible D gene (5 bases). Trimming took 3 bases from V and 5 from J, leaving 10 bases between them. The germline gives CDR1 KGHSH, CDR2 LQKENI. The CDR3 runs 14 residues. The CDR3 is CASSPGAATGELFF. CDR3 nucleotide sequence: TGTGCCAGCTCACCTGGGGCTGCGACCGGGGAGCTGTTTTTT.

The J gene is TRBJ2-7, the V gene TRBV11-2; a possible D gene is TRBD1 (6 bases). The V end lost 7 bases, the J end lost 3 bases, and 13 bases lay between the germline ends. The germline V gene encodes CDR1 SGHAT and CDR2 FQNNGV. This CDR3 has 13 amino acids. CDR3 residues: CASTEAGDYEQYF. As DNA, the CDR3 is TGTGCCAGCACCGAGGCAGGGGACTACGAGCAGTACTTC.

J is TRBJ1-6 and V is TRBV5-1, with TRBD1 matching 7 bases. This CDR3 contains 15 residues. After removal of 0 bases from V and 7 bases from J, the junction contained 4 bases not matched to a gene. Germline loops: CDR1 SGHRS, CDR2 YFSETQ. DNA of the CDR3: TGCGCCAGCAGCTTGGGCGCAGGGGGGAATTCACCCCTCCACTTT. Amino acid sequence: CASSLGAGGNSPLHF.

The count of this clone is one. The chain links TRBV11-3 to TRBJ2-2; 7 bases match TRBD1. Germline loops: CDR1 SGHNT, CDR2 YENEEA. This CDR3 has 15 residues. The J segment lost 5 bases and the V segment lost 4 bases, leaving 7 bases of the junction unmatched. The CDR3 region is CASSSGDSLTGELFF. The CDR3 DNA sequence: TGTGCCAGCAGCTCAGGGGACAGTCTAACCGGGGAGCTGTTTTTT.

This sequence joins TRBV5-6 and TRBJ2-5; perhaps D is TRBD1 or TRBD2 (5 bases each). Trimming cost V 3 bases and J 5 bases, with 11 bases left between them. The CDR3 totals 13 residues. Germline CDR1 SGHDT, CDR2 YYEEEE. The CDR3 coding sequence is TGTGCCAGCAGCTCGGGACCCTGGGAGACCCAGTACTTC. It yields the protein CASSSGPWETQYF. Complete variable domain (other parts from reference TRBV5-6 and TRBJ2-5): DAGVTQSPTHLIKTRGQQVTLRCSPKSGHDTVSWYQQALGQGPQFIFQYYEEEERQRGNFPDRFSGHQFPNYSSELNVNALLLGDSALYLCASSSGPWETQYFGPGTRLLVL.

V is TRBV11-2 and J is TRBJ2-2; 8 bases map to TRBD2. This CDR3 contains 16 residues. The germline CDR1 and CDR2 sequences are SGHAT and FQNNGV. V shed 1 base, J shed 5 bases, and the junction held 6 bases outside the gene matches. The CDR3 nucleotides read TGTGCCAGCAGCTTAGGGCGACTAGCGAGGACCGGGGAGCTGTTTTTT. Its translation: CASSLGRLARTGELFF.